This TCR beta chain was found in a study of T cell clonotyping in hematopoietic cell transplantation. Germline CDR1 GTSNPN, CDR2 SVGIG (reference sequence). CDR3 size: 16 residues. Trimming shortened V by 0 bases and J by 0 bases, and 15 bases separated the two germline ends. The data were produced by immunoSEQ multiplex PCR, yet TCRdb's version contains in-frame clones alone and is incomplete. Of 2,200 or so clones in the sample, almost 85% were seen once. Study observations and caveats: Broader posttransplant TCR repertoire diversity was predicted by graft donor and pretransplant recipient Inverse Simpson Index values. Pathologically expanded recipient clonotypes increased progressively from day 30 to day 180 as diversity fell. Few recipient clonotypes overlapped donors; over 95% were de novo at given depth.

Recipient blood drawn about 28 days pretransplant and days 30, 100, 180 after. Points on this clone: Its antigen is unidentified.

Material: PBMCs, obtained 100 days after allogeneic stem cell transplant. The TCR was taken from a male patient aged 45 to 59 who had an allogeneic stem cell transplant from a related donor, so the T cells may come from the graft donor. Some clones in this sample may be carry-over from other donors' samples. The rearrangement uses TRBV30 and TRBJ2-7, with a tentative D call TRBD1 (6 bases). CDR3 protein: CAWSVPGRGSSYEQYF. The CDR3 DNA reads TGTGCCTGGAGTGTACCTGGAAGGGGGAGCTCCTACGAGCAGTACTTC.